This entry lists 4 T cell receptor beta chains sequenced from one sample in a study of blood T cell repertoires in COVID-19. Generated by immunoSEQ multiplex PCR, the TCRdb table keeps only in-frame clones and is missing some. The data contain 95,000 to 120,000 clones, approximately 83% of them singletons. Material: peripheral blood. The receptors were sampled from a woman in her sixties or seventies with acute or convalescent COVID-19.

Here the CDR3 DNA reads TGTGCCAGCAGTTCACAGACAGGGTCCCGTTACGAGCAGTACTTC. It translates to CASSSQTGSRYEQYF. This chain connects TRBV28 to TRBJ2-7; TRBD1 matches at 7 bases. The CDR3 length is 15 residues. The V gene end was trimmed by 4 bases and the J gene end by 4 bases; junction bases not matched to a gene: 10. CDR1 and CDR2 from the germline V gene are MDHEN and SYDVKM. The complete variable domain, with remaining parts taken from reference TRBV28 and TRBJ2-7, reads DVKVTQSSRYLVKRTGEKVFLECVQDMDHENMFWYRQDPGLGLRLIYFSYDVKMKEKGDIPEGYSVSREKKERFSLILESASTNQTSMYLCASSSQTGSRYEQYFGPGTRLTVT.

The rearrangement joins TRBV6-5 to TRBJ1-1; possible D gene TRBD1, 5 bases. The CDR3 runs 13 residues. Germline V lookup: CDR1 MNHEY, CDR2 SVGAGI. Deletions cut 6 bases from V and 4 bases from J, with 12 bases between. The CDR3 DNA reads TGTGCCAGCAGAGGGACTTCGGGCACTGAAGCTTTCTTT. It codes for CASRGTSGTEAFF.

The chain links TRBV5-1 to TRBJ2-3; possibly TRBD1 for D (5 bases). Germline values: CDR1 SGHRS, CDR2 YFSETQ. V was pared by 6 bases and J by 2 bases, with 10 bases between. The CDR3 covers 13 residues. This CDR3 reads CASKRQPTDTQYF. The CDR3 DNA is TGCGCCAGCAAAAGACAGCCCACAGATACGCAGTATTTT.

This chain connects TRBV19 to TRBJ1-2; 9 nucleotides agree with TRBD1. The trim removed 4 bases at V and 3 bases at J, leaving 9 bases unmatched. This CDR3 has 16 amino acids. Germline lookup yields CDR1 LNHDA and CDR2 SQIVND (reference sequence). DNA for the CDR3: TGTGCCAGTAGTAATAGACCACAGGGGGCGGACTATGGCTACACCTTC. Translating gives CASSNRPQGADYGYTF.